Described below is a single T cell receptor beta chain sequence and its context. Antigen: not known. One junction end disagrees with the germline gene, perhaps due to a read error. These data originate in a study of prognosis after radiotherapy for stage I lung cancer. Study-wide background: Newly diagnosed primary stage I lung tumors were found in 14 to 15 patients, while oligometastatic NSCLC after surgical resection of the primary tumor was found in four or five. Study-wide findings and caveats: A fall in unique TCR clone counts followed stereotactic body radiation therapy, with medians of about 9,700 versus 6,500. Differing TRBV and TRBJ gene usage was reportedly seen between patients with and without metastases.

By two-round multiplex PCR, the TCR beta CDR3 was amplified from genomic DNA. Round one of PCR was performed, and it used primers specific to each TRBV and TRBJ gene. Each CDR3 protein gets one entry after TCRdb re-called the multiplex PCR reads with MiXCR. The table includes 15,000 to 20,000 distinct CDR3 sequences, 45% to 55% detected once. The CDR3 is 15 residues long. Germline V gene data show CDR1 as SGHRS and CDR2 as YFSETQ. Collection of peripheral blood, in a volume of 4.5 to 6.5 milliliters, was performed at each of two time points. Sequencing used PBMCs, obtained before or after stereotactic body radiation therapy (not recorded which). J is TRBJ1-6 and V is TRBV5-1; unclear D gene. The clonotype originates from a donor aged 50 or older with non-small cell lung cancer. DNA of the CDR3: TGCGCCAGCAGCTTGTTGAGGGCCTATAATTCACCCATCAACTTT. This gives the protein CASSLLRAYNSPINF. Full variable domain (remainder filled in from reference TRBV5-1 and TRBJ1-6): KAGVTQTPRYLIKTRGQQVTLSCSPISGHRSVSWYQQTPGQGLQFLFEYFSETQRNKGNFPGRFSGRQFSNSRSEMNVSTLELGDSALYLCASSLLRAYNSPINFGNGTRLTVT.